The clone carrying this T cell receptor beta chain was counted once. Antigen unknown. This CDR3 has 14 residues. CDR1 is SGHDT and CDR2 is YYEEEE in the germline V gene. Germline trimming cut 0 bases from V and 5 bases from J; bases unmatched to any gene: 3. The entry originates in a study of shared clonotypes between healthy human individuals. At the level of the study: Contributing individuals were a couple of females and three males aged 18 to 49. Regarding the study as a whole: Among non-shared clonotypes, generation probabilities were lower than among those shared by all four donors.

In the authors' workflow: Filtering of immunoSEQ junctional sequences could not match full-length read filtering. Produced via immunoSEQ multiplex PCR; TCRdb's table is partial and in-frame only. The DNA gave D and trimming, while V, J and clone size come from that table. The table has approximately 590,000 clones, nearly 97% seen once. Terminally differentiated effector memory CD45RA+ cells were left out of the naive CD8 fraction, which was CD45RO-negative and positively selected for CCR7. The TCR was taken from a woman aged 25 to 39 in good health. The rearrangement joins TRBV5-6 to TRBJ2-7; TRBD2 aligns across 9 bases. The sequenced material came from naive CD8+ T cells sorted from blood. This CDR3 is CASSLVAGVHEQYF. The CDR3 DNA sequence: TGTGCCAGCAGCTTGGTAGCGGGAGTCCACGAGCAGTACTTC.